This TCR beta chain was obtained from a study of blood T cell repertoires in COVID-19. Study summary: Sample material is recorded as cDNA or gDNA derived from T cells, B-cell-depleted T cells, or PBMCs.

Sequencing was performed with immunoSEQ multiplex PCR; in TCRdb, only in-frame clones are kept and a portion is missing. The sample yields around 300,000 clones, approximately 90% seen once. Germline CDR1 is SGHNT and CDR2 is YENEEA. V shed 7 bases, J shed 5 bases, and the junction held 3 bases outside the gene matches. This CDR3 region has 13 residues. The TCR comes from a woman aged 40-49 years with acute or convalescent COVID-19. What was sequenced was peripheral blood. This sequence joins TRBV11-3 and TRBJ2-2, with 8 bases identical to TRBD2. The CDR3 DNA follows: TGTGCCAGCACCCGGGGGGGGACCGGGGAGCTGTTTTTT. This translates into CASTRGGTGELFF.